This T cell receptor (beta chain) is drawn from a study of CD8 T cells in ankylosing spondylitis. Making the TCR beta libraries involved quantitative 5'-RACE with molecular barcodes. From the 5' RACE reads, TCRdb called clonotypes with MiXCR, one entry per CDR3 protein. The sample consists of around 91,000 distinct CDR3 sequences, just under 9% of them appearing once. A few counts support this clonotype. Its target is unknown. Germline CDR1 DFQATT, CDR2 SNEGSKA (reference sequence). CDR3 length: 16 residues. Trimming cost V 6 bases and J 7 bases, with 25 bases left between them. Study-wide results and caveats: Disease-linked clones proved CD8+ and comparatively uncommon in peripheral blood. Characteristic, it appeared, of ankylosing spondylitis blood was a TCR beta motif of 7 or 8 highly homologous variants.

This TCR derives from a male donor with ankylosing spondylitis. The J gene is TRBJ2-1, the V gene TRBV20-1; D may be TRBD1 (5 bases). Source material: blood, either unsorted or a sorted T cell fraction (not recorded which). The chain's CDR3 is CSAETASGPDPNEQFF. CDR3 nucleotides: TGCAGTGCCGAAACCGCGTCAGGGCCGGATCCGAATGAGCAGTTCTTC.